This entry describes one T cell receptor beta chain. Its antigen is not known. Reverse transcription of roughly 0.45 to 1 ug RNA was performed with random hexamers. TCRdb re-analysed the immunoSEQ multiplex PCR reads in MiXCR, keeping a single row per CDR3 protein. The sample shows 160,000 or so distinct CDR3 sequences, just over 90% of them seen only once. Sequencing of TCR beta was carried out in blood CD8+ and CD4+ T cells. The TEMRA cells underwent FACS enrichment, while the CD8+ and CD4+ T cells underwent negative isolation. This entry comes from a study of CD8 T cells in Susac syndrome. Study-level points and caveats: By the study's own acknowledgment, its TCR sequencing and HLA analysis included relatively few individuals.

Germline V gene data show CDR1 as MNHEY and CDR2 as SVGAGI. The CDR3 contains 12 residues. Trimming took off 1 base at V and 5 bases at J, with 5 bases between the two ends. The sequence came from a human donor in good health. Sequenced sample: CD4+ T cells from PBMCs. The chain uses TRBV6-5 and TRBJ2-5; D may be TRBD1 or TRBD2 (5 bases each). The CDR3 sequence: CASSYWGETQYF. The CDR3 DNA follows: TGTGCCAGCAGTTACTGGGGGGAGACCCAGTACTTC.